Listed here are 30 T cell receptor beta chains from one sample, sequenced in a study of immune cell composition in non-small cell lung cancer. The method was immunoSEQ multiplex PCR; TCRdb's version includes in-frame clones alone and lacks a portion of them. Here the sample spans over 12,000 clones, under 75% being singletons. Sequenced input: lung tumor tissue. The origin of the receptors is a human donor with non-small cell lung cancer.

The rearrangement links TRBV9 to TRBJ2-2; 7 bases are a match to TRBD2. The trim removed 3 bases at V and 1 base at J, leaving 6 bases unmatched. The germline V gene has CDR1 SGDLS and CDR2 YYNGEE. CDR3 size: 16 residues. The DNA of the CDR3 is TGTGCCAGCAGCGGTGGGGGGGGGTGGAACACCGGGGAGCTGTTTTTT. Protein sequence: CASSGGGGWNTGELFF.

This clone was detected once. The chain links TRBV4-1 to TRBJ2-5; tentative D call: TRBD2 (7 bases). The CDR3 covers 16 residues. V lost 6 bases and J 0 bases, leaving 17 bases between the germline ends. Germline CDR1 is MGHRA and CDR2 is YSYEKL. The CDR3 spells CASSQQGGVYQETQYF. The CDR3 nucleotides are TGCGCCAGCAGTCAACAGGGAGGGGTCTACCAAGAGACCCAGTACTTC.

This chain joins TRBV7-2 and TRBJ1-1; D is uncertain. The CDR3 consists of 14 residues. In germline, CDR1 is SGHTA, CDR2 FQGNSA. The V and J ends lost 6 bases and 0 bases respectively, with 11 bases between them. CDR3 bases: TGTGCCAGCAGTTTACAGTCCATGAACACTGAAGCTTTCTTT. Its protein product is CASSLQSMNTEAFF.

The gene calls are TRBV15 and TRBJ2-6, with 12 bases lining up with TRBD2. CDR1 LNHNV and CDR2 YYDKDF come from the germline V gene (reference sequence). The CDR3 loop spans 18 amino acids. The V and J ends lost 5 bases and 2 bases, in that order; junction bases with no gene match: 7. DNA for the CDR3: TGTGCCACCAGCCCCCGAGCTAGCGGGGGGGCTGGGGCCAACGTCCTGACTTTC. Amino acids: CATSPRASGGAGANVLTF. Combining the CDR3 with reference TRBV15 and TRBJ2-6 gives the whole variable domain DAMVIQNPRYQVTQFGKPVTLSCSQTLNHNVMYWYQQKSSQAPKLLFHYYDKDFNNEADTPDNFQSRRPNTSFCFLDIRSPGLGDTAMYLCATSPRASGGAGANVLTFGAGSRLTVL.

This clone was recorded a few times. CDR3 residues: CASSLSRGGEQYF. The CDR3 DNA follows: TGTGCCAGCAGCTTAAGTAGGGGGGGAGAGCAGTACTTC. This chain uses TRBV7-3 with TRBJ2-7, with D perhaps matching TRBD2 (7 bases). The germline V gene has CDR1 SGHTA and CDR2 FQGTGA. Trimming removed 1 base at V and 7 bases at J, with 11 bases between. The CDR3 length is 13 residues.

V usage is TRBV19 and J usage is TRBJ1-1; TRBD1 aligns across 8 bases. The CDR3 length is 13 residues. After removal of 1 base from V and 8 bases from J, the junction contained 3 bases not matched to a gene. Germline assignment: CDR1 LNHDA and CDR2 SQIVND (reference sequence). The CDR3 sequence: CASSIVDRAEAFF. In DNA, the CDR3 is TGTGCCAGTAGTATAGTGGACAGGGCCGAAGCTTTCTTT. Full variable domain (remainder filled in from reference TRBV19 and TRBJ1-1): DGGITQSPKYLFRKEGQNVTLSCEQNLNHDAMYWYRQDPGQGLRLIYYSQIVNDFQKGDIAEGYSVSREKKESFPLTVTSAQKNPTAFYLCASSIVDRAEAFFGQGTRLTVV.

The chain carries TRBV2 and TRBJ1-4, with D maybe TRBD1 (6 bases). The CDR3 totals 14 residues. Germline V lookup: CDR1 SNHLY, CDR2 FYNNEI. V was cut by 5 bases and J by 7 bases, with 14 bases left in between. The CDR3 bases are TGTGCCAGCAGTCTAACAGGGCAAGCTGAAAAACTGTTTTTT. Protein sequence: CASSLTGQAEKLFF.

The chain links TRBV4-3 to TRBJ1-1; TRBD1 agrees at 11 bases. The germline V gene has CDR1 LGHNA and CDR2 YSLEER. V was pared by 2 bases and J by 5 bases, with 7 bases of the junction left unmatched. This CDR3 has 16 amino acids. The CDR3 spells CASSQFGTGGLTEAFF. The CDR3, as DNA: TGCGCCAGCAGCCAATTCGGGACAGGGGGTTTGACTGAAGCTTTCTTT.

The table lists this clone with a few counts. This CDR3 is also generated by other DNA sequences in the sample. The gene calls are TRBV9 and TRBJ1-2; perhaps TRBD1 as D (6 bases). V was trimmed by 0 bases and J by 4 bases, leaving 10 bases between them. The CDR3 is made up of 14 amino acids. Germline CDR1 SGDLS, CDR2 YYNGEE. The CDR3 is CASSVDRVGYGYTF. CDR3 nucleotides: TGTGCCAGCAGCGTAGACAGGGTCGGCTATGGCTACACCTTC.

The chain carries TRBV5-1 and TRBJ2-3; no reliable D call. This CDR3 region has 15 residues. Germline V lookup: CDR1 SGHRS, CDR2 YFSETQ. The V end lost 0 bases, the J end lost 0 bases, and 8 bases lay between the germline ends. This chain's CDR3 is CASSLEALSTDTQYF. In DNA, the CDR3 is TGCGCCAGCAGCTTGGAAGCACTTAGCACAGATACGCAGTATTTT. Looking up the rest from reference TRBV5-1 and TRBJ2-3 gives the full variable domain: KAGVTQTPRYLIKTRGQQVTLSCSPISGHRSVSWYQQTPGQGLQFLFEYFSETQRNKGNFPGRFSGRQFSNSRSEMNVSTLELGDSALYLCASSLEALSTDTQYFGPGTRLTVL.

The rearrangement links TRBV4-1 to TRBJ2-2, with TRBD2 identical over 14 bases. This CDR3 contains 19 residues. Germline-derived CDR1 and CDR2 are MGHRA and YSYEKL. V gave up 3 bases and J gave up 1 base; unmatched junction bases: 7. CDR3 bases: TGCGCCAGCAGCCAGGTAGGACTAGCGGGGGGCCGGAACACCGGGGAGCTGTTTTTT. It specifies CASSQVGLAGGRNTGELFF.

The V gene is TRBV10-3, the J gene TRBJ1-2; no firm D call. Looked up from germline, CDR1 is ENHRY and CDR2 is SYGVKD. The CDR3 length is 13 residues. Trimming took off 4 bases at V and 8 bases at J, with 14 bases between the two ends. The CDR3 region is CAISAGGEGGYTF. In nucleotides, the CDR3 is TGTGCCATCAGTGCCGGCGGTGAAGGAGGCTACACCTTC.

This clone was observed a single time. This chain uses TRBV5-6 with TRBJ2-5; 11 nucleotides agree with TRBD2. Germline CDR1 reads SGHDT; CDR2 reads YYEEEE. The CDR3 is made up of 16 amino acids. The V segment lost 3 bases and the J segment 2 bases; nucleotides outside the gene matches: 6. As DNA, the CDR3 is TGTGCCAGCAGCTGGGAACGACTAGCGGGACAAGAGACCCAGTACTTC. Translated, it gives CASSWERLAGQETQYF.

V gene TRBV5-4 combines with J gene TRBJ2-3; 10 bases are a match to TRBD1. V lost 4 bases and J lost 7; bases outside the gene matches: 9. This CDR3 is built from 15 residues. Germline CDR1 reads SGHNT; CDR2 reads YYREEE (reference sequence). The CDR3 bases are TGTGCCAGCAGCGGTCCGGGACAGGGGATAAATACGCAGTATTTT. This codes for CASSGPGQGINTQYF.

This clone was counted between two and nine times. The chain couples TRBV11-2 to TRBJ1-5; 11 bases agree with TRBD1. Germline CDR1 reads SGHAT; CDR2 reads FQNNGV. J lost 8 bases, V lost 2 bases, and 5 bases had no gene match. The CDR3 runs to 15 residues. The CDR3 reads CASSLNGQGAEPQHF. The CDR3 nucleotides are TGTGCCAGCAGCTTAAACGGACAGGGGGCTGAGCCCCAGCATTTT.

A few counts support this clone. J is TRBJ1-5 and V is TRBV6-6; tentative D call: TRBD1 (5 bases). This CDR3 is built from 14 residues. Germline CDR1 is MNHNY and CDR2 is SVGAGI (reference sequence). Trimming cost V 2 bases and J 7 bases, with 12 bases left between them. In DNA, the CDR3 is TGTGCCAGCAGTTACGGCAGGGATCAGCAGCCCCAGCATTTT. It yields the protein CASSYGRDQQPQHF.

This chain links TRBV5-6 with TRBJ2-5; 12 bases fit TRBD2. Per germline, CDR1 SGHDT and CDR2 YYEEEE. The CDR3 totals 15 residues. V was clipped by 3 bases and J by 1 base; unmatched bases: 1. The CDR3 here is CASSSSGGAQETQYF. In nucleotides, the CDR3 is TGTGCCAGCAGCTCTAGCGGGGGGGCCCAAGAGACCCAGTACTTC.

The genes are TRBV4-2 and TRBJ1-2, with 9 nucleotides matching TRBD1. CDR1 and CDR2 (germline): LGHNA, YNFKEQ. The junction had 8 bases not matched to a gene; V was cut back by 4 bases and J by 8 bases. The length of the CDR3 is 14 residues. CDR3 loop: CASSPPGQGAGYTF. As DNA, the CDR3 is TGTGCCAGCAGCCCCCCGGGACAGGGCGCGGGCTACACCTTC.

V gene TRBV11-2 combines with J gene TRBJ2-1, with TRBD2 identical over 11 bases. CDR1 and CDR2 (germline): SGHAT, FQNNGV. V gave up 1 base and J gave up 4 bases; unmatched junction bases: 0. The CDR3 sequence is 15 residues long. The CDR3 sequence is CASSLGTSGYNEQFF. DNA for the CDR3: TGTGCCAGCAGCTTAGGGACTAGCGGGTACAATGAGCAGTTCTTC.

The chain has TRBV9 and TRBJ2-3; TRBD2 aligns across 10 bases. Germline CDR1 and CDR2: SGDLS and YYNGEE. The CDR3 is 16 amino acids. The ends lost 4 bases at V and 4 bases at J; junction bases unmatched: 9. The CDR3 sequence: CASSPRASGGADTQYF. The CDR3, as DNA: TGTGCCAGCAGCCCCAGAGCAAGCGGGGGGGCAGATACGCAGTATTTT.

This chain connects TRBV6-1 to TRBJ2-2; 9 bases are shared with TRBD2. The CDR3 spans 16 residues. Germline V gene sequence: CDR1 MNHNS, CDR2 SASEGT. The V and J ends lost 2 bases and 4 bases, in that order; junction bases with no gene match: 5. CDR3 nucleotides: TGTGCCAGCAGTGAACGCGGGGGGGCCCGCACCGGGGAGCTGTTTTTT. Encoded protein: CASSERGGARTGELFF.

This clone has just a few counts. The chain employs TRBV6-1 and TRBJ2-3; 10 bases agree with TRBD2. The CDR3 extends over 18 amino acids. CDR1 is MNHNS, CDR2 SASEGT, per germline. The junction had 13 bases not matched to a gene; V was cut back by 1 base and J by 6 bases. CDR3 bases: TGTGCCAGCAGTGAAGTATGGATCCAGCGGGGGGGCCCCGATACGCAGTATTTT. Protein sequence: CASSEVWIQRGGPDTQYF.

This clone was observed a single time. V and J are TRBV7-1 and TRBJ1-2; 9 nucleotides align to TRBD1. TRBV7-1 is identified as an open reading frame with a role that is uncertain. V lost 4 bases to trimming and J lost 5 bases; unmatched junction nucleotides: 8. CDR3 length: 15 amino acids. The CDR3 nucleotides read TGTGCCAGCAGCTTAGAGGGGACAGGGCTATATGGCTACACCTTC. This gives the protein CASSLEGTGLYGYTF.

The chain links TRBV29-1 to TRBJ1-2, with a possible D match to TRBD1 (6 bases). Between the trimmed V and J ends, which lost 0 bases and 8 bases, there was a span of 13 bases. Germline V gene lookup returns CDR1 SQVTM and CDR2 ANQGSEA. The CDR3 is made up of 13 amino acids. Written as DNA, the CDR3 is TGCAGCGTTGAAGAACAGGGCTCGGGGGGCTACACCTTC. It encodes CSVEEQGSGGYTF. The full variable domain, in which reference TRBV29-1 and TRBJ1-2 provide the parts outside the CDR3, is SAVISQKPSRDICQRGTSLTIQCQVDSQVTMMFWYRQQPGQSLTLIATANQGSEATYESGFVIDKFPISRPNLTFSTLTVSNMSPEDSSIYLCSVEEQGSGGYTFGSGTRLTVV.

A few counts support this clone. The chain couples TRBV19 to TRBJ1-6, with D perhaps matching TRBD1 (6 bases). Germline values: CDR1 LNHDA, CDR2 SQIVND (reference sequence). The V end lost 7 bases, the J end lost 5 bases, and 15 bases lay between the germline ends. This CDR3 comprises 15 residues. The CDR3 DNA reads as TGTGCCAGTACCCCGCGTGGGGGCAATAATTCACCCCTCCACTTT. Translating it yields CASTPRGGNNSPLHF.

The chain couples TRBV6-5 to TRBJ1-2, with 7 bases identical to TRBD1. The CDR3 totals 14 residues. Germline V CDR1 and CDR2: MNHEY, SVGAGI. The V gene end was trimmed by 3 bases and the J gene end by 4 bases; junction bases not matched to a gene: 5. In DNA form, the CDR3 reads TGTGCCAGCAGTTATGGGGGACAGCCCTATGGCTACACCTTC. As protein: CASSYGGQPYGYTF.

This clone has only a few counts. This chain joins TRBV11-3 and TRBJ1-1; 7 bases match TRBD1. The CDR3 is 14 amino acids. Germline values: CDR1 SGHNT, CDR2 YENEEA. V lost 2 bases and J lost 6; bases outside the gene matches: 6. CDR3 DNA: TGTGCCAGCAGCTTAACGACAGGGTCGGCTGAAGCTTTCTTT. Its translation: CASSLTTGSAEAFF.

The chain employs TRBV5-1 and TRBJ1-4; 8 bases match TRBD1. Trimming at V came to 2 bases and at J to 8 bases, leaving 8 bases not matched to a gene. The CDR3 contains 15 residues. The germline V gene encodes CDR1 SGHRS and CDR2 YFSETQ. This CDR3 is CASSFKGQGEEKLFF. In DNA, the CDR3 is TGCGCCAGCAGCTTTAAAGGACAGGGCGAAGAAAAACTGTTTTTT.

This clone was seen only a few times. This chain connects TRBV7-3 to TRBJ2-7, with 10 bases identical to TRBD1. The J segment lost 4 bases and the V segment lost 2 bases, leaving 5 bases of the junction unmatched. CDR1 is SGHTA, CDR2 FQGTGA, per germline. The CDR3 sequence is 15 residues long. CDR3 amino acids: CASSLVGQGGYEQYF. The CDR3, as DNA: TGTGCCAGCAGCTTAGTCGGACAGGGGGGTTACGAGCAGTACTTC.

This clone turned up a few times. The V and J genes are TRBV5-4 and TRBJ1-2; D is perhaps TRBD1 (6 bases). V was cut by 1 base and J by 8 bases, with 15 bases left in between. In germline, CDR1 is SGHNT, CDR2 YYREEE (reference sequence). The CDR3 length is 14 residues. CDR3 DNA: TGTGCCAGCAGCTTGCCGGCTACAGGGCAGGGCTACACCTTC. Translating it yields CASSLPATGQGYTF.